The 24 T cell receptor beta chains given below trace back to one sample, sequenced in a study of cytomegalovirus exposure and HLA in healthy donors. Primers: 60 Vbeta forward and 13 Jbeta reverse. The assay was immunoSEQ multiplex PCR, and TCRdb's table has in-frame clones only and misses some. The top ten hold over 2.5% of the sample, which has approximately 190,000 clones, 75% to 90% seen once. The sequenced sample was PBMCs. The receptors here all came from a woman aged 50 to 60 in good health and CMV-seropositive.

This chain links TRBV27 with TRBJ2-1; D is perhaps TRBD2 (6 bases). This CDR3 has 13 amino acids. Trimming left V 4 bases short and J 8 bases short, with 12 bases between. Germline CDR1 MNHEY, CDR2 SMNVEV (reference sequence). The CDR3 spells CASSWREGDEQFF. The CDR3 bases are TGTGCCAGCAGTTGGAGGGAAGGCGATGAGCAGTTCTTC.

The V call is TRBV5-6, the J call TRBJ1-5, with TRBD1 matching over 7 bases. The CDR3 length is 16 residues. Germline loops: CDR1 SGHDT, CDR2 YYEEEE. V was pared by 4 bases and J by 2 bases, with 9 bases of the junction left unmatched. The CDR3 DNA reads TGTGCCAGCAGCCTACAGGGGCCTAGGGGCAATCAGCCCCAGCATTTT. Its protein is CASSLQGPRGNQPQHF.

V is TRBV18 and J is TRBJ2-1, with 10 bases identical to TRBD2. V gave up 0 bases and J gave up 2 bases; unmatched junction bases: 4. The CDR3 has 17 residues. CDR1 is KGHSH and CDR2 is LQKENI in the germline V gene. The CDR3 sequence: CASSPPRSGGAYNEQFF. CDR3 nucleotide sequence: TGTGCCAGCTCACCACCGCGCAGCGGGGGGGCCTACAATGAGCAGTTCTTC.

The chain links TRBV4-2 to TRBJ2-7; 7 nucleotides agree with TRBD1. CDR3 length: 16 residues. The V segment lost 3 bases and the J segment 0 bases; nucleotides outside the gene matches: 8. Per germline, CDR1 LGHNA and CDR2 YNFKEQ. CDR3 DNA: TGTGCCAGCAGCCACCGGGACAGCCACTACTCCTACGAGCAGTACTTC. Its translation: CASSHRDSHYSYEQYF.

The CDR3 loop reads CSVEAAGTGYTGELFF. The CDR3 bases are TGCAGCGTTGAGGCCGCTGGGACAGGGTACACCGGGGAGCTGTTTTTT. The chain joins TRBV29-1 to TRBJ2-2; TRBD1 aligns across 9 bases. The CDR3 has 16 amino acids. V lost 3 bases and J lost 3; bases outside the gene matches: 8. In germline, CDR1 is SQVTM, CDR2 ANQGSEA.

The chain uses TRBV7-8 and TRBJ2-1; 8 bases map to TRBD1. After removal of 5 bases from V and 11 bases from J, the junction contained 14 bases not matched to a gene. The CDR3 contains 15 residues. Germline lookup yields CDR1 SGHVS and CDR2 FQNEAQ. The CDR3 protein is CASSPQGTGTRKQFF. The CDR3 DNA reads TGTGCCAGCAGCCCCCAAGGGACAGGTACTCGTAAGCAGTTCTTC.

V is TRBV29-1 and J is TRBJ2-7; the match to TRBD1 covers 7 bases. Germline V gene data show CDR1 as SQVTM and CDR2 as ANQGSEA. Germline trimming cut 0 bases from V and 3 bases from J; bases unmatched to any gene: 5. The CDR3 covers 14 residues. The chain's CDR3 is CSVEDQGEGYEQYF. CDR3 sequence (DNA): TGCAGCGTTGAAGATCAGGGGGAAGGCTACGAGCAGTACTTC.

The genes are TRBV9 and TRBJ2-7, with TRBD2 as a possible D gene (6 bases). V gave up 3 bases and J gave up 5 bases, with 12 bases separating them. CDR1 and CDR2 from the germline V gene are SGDLS and YYNGEE. The CDR3 consists of 13 residues. In DNA, the CDR3 is TGTGCCAGCAGCGCGGCAGGAGGGAACGAGCAGTACTTC. Translation gives CASSAAGGNEQYF.

As DNA, the CDR3 is TGTGCCAGCACCTCATATCAGACAGACCTTGCTGAAGCTTTCTTT. It yields the protein CASTSYQTDLAEAFF. This chain uses TRBV27 with TRBJ1-1, with TRBD1 as a possible D gene (5 bases). V was cut by 7 bases and J by 6 bases, with 21 bases left in between. The CDR3 length is 15 residues. The germline gives CDR1 MNHEY, CDR2 SMNVEV (reference sequence).

This chain links TRBV5-4 with TRBJ2-3, with D maybe TRBD2 (6 bases). The germline V gene encodes CDR1 SGHNT and CDR2 YYREEE (reference sequence). The CDR3 length is 14 residues. Deletions cut 1 base from V and 2 bases from J, with 8 bases between. For the CDR3, the DNA is TGTGCCAGCAGCTTGAGGACTAACACAGATACGCAGTATTTT. It translates to CASSLRTNTDTQYF.

V and J are TRBV7-2 and TRBJ1-3; TRBD1 aligns across 7 bases. Trimming at V came to 5 bases and at J to 2 bases, leaving 12 bases not matched to a gene. Germline CDR1 and CDR2: SGHTA and FQGNSA. CDR3 length equals 17 residues. The CDR3 DNA follows: TGTGCCAGCAGCGTAAGGGGGACAGCCAACACTGGAAACACCATATATTTT. Protein sequence: CASSVRGTANTGNTIYF.

The genes are TRBV11-2 and TRBJ1-6, with D possibly being TRBD1 (5 bases). V dropped 4 bases and J dropped 0 bases, with 10 bases sitting between them. This CDR3 region has 16 residues. Germline-derived CDR1 and CDR2 are SGHAT and FQNNGV. CDR3 sequence reads: CASSYDSFSYNSPLHF. In DNA form, the CDR3 reads TGTGCCAGCAGCTACGACAGCTTCTCCTATAATTCACCCCTCCACTTT.

The chain has TRBV5-6 and TRBJ1-4; a possible D gene is TRBD1 (5 bases). Trimming took 5 bases from V and 1 from J, leaving 12 bases between them. The CDR3 runs 15 residues. CDR1 SGHDT and CDR2 YYEEEE come from the germline V gene. Written as DNA, the CDR3 is TGTGCCAGCAGACAGGAGGGGTTAACTAATGAAAAACTGTTTTTT. It yields the protein CASRQEGLTNEKLFF.

The V and J genes are TRBV4-3 and TRBJ2-3, with 10 bases aligning to TRBD2. Germline V CDR1 and CDR2: LGHNA, YSLEER. The length of the CDR3 is 15 residues. Losses at the gene ends were 4 bases for V and 2 bases for J; bases not matched to a gene: 3. CDR3 DNA: TGCGCCAGCAGCCCCCTAGCGGGGGCCACAGATACGCAGTATTTT. Translating gives CASSPLAGATDTQYF.

With respect to this clone: At one boundary the junction diverges from the germline segment, which might be a read error. The sample contains more than one DNA sequence encoding this CDR3. V usage is TRBV6-5 and J usage is TRBJ1-1; 9 nucleotides match TRBD1. In germline, CDR1 is MNHEY, CDR2 SVGAGI. The length of the CDR3 is 15 residues. The chain's CDR3 is CASSVTGGRNTEAFF. For the CDR3, the DNA is TGTGCCAGCAGTGTCACAGGGGGCAGGAACACTGAGGCTTTCTTT.

The sample holds a few counts of this clone. The rearrangement joins TRBV11-2 to TRBJ2-2, with D perhaps TRBD2 (6 bases). V lost 6 bases and J 5 bases, leaving 13 bases between the germline ends. Per germline, CDR1 SGHAT and CDR2 FQNNGV. CDR3 length equals 14 residues. The CDR3 spells CASSHPGVTGELFF. CDR3 in DNA: TGTGCCAGCAGTCACCCGGGGGTAACCGGGGAGCTGTTTTTT.

The CDR3 here is CASSLAPGLAKNIQYF. In DNA form, the CDR3 reads TGTGCCAGCAGCTTAGCGCCAGGGTTAGCCAAAAACATTCAGTACTTC. The chain couples TRBV7-2 to TRBJ2-4; maybe TRBD1 (5 bases). The CDR3 has 16 residues. The V and J ends lost 0 bases and 0 bases respectively, with 9 bases between them. CDR1 SGHTA and CDR2 FQGNSA come from the germline V gene. The full variable domain, with the rest looked up from reference TRBV7-2 and TRBJ2-4, is GAGVSQSPSNKVTEKGKDVELRCDPISGHTALYWYRQSLGQGLEFLIYFQGNSAPDKSGLPSDRFSAERTGGSVSTLTIQRTQQEDSAVYLCASSLAPGLAKNIQYFGAGTRLSVL.

This clone has just a few counts. The V and J genes are TRBV6-5 and TRBJ2-7; 8 bases map to TRBD2. V lost 7 bases to trimming and J lost 6 bases; unmatched junction nucleotides: 11. Germline V lookup: CDR1 MNHEY, CDR2 SVGAGI. The CDR3 length is 14 residues. The CDR3 coding sequence is TGTGCCAGCACCGTTTCGGGGGGGAGCAGCGAGCAGTACTTC. Amino acid sequence: CASTVSGGSSEQYF.

This clone was recorded only once. This chain connects TRBV28 to TRBJ1-6; 8 bases match TRBD1. Germline assignment: CDR1 MDHEN and CDR2 SYDVKM. This CDR3 spans 16 amino acids. V dropped 4 bases and J dropped 14; count of bases not matched to a gene: 16. CDR3 region: CASSSPPGQALRALHF. The DNA of the CDR3 is TGTGCCAGCAGTTCCCCCCCGGGACAGGCCTTGAGGGCCCTCCACTTT.

The chain combines TRBV14 with TRBJ2-5, with TRBD2 matching 14 bases. The CDR3 is 18 residues long. Germline V gives CDR1 SGHDN, CDR2 FVKESK. V trimming: 4 bases; J trimming: 3 bases; junction bases outside the gene matches: 10. The chain's CDR3 is CASSPRLAGGPGEETQYF. The CDR3, as DNA: TGTGCCAGCAGCCCTCGACTAGCGGGGGGGCCGGGGGAAGAGACCCAGTACTTC.

The chain has TRBV19 and TRBJ1-5; TRBD1 is a possible D gene (5 bases). There are 14 residues in the CDR3. Germline V lookup: CDR1 LNHDA, CDR2 SQIVND (reference sequence). The V end lost 5 bases, the J end lost 7 bases, and 15 bases lay between the germline ends. CDR3 protein: CASSPPTGLQPQHF. CDR3 nucleotide sequence: TGTGCCAGTAGTCCCCCTACAGGTTTACAGCCCCAGCATTTT.

For this clone: The conserved phenylalanine or tryptophan is not found at the CDR3 terminus, so this likely reflects a read error. The genes are TRBV15 and TRBJ1-6; the match to TRBD1 covers 7 bases. V trimming: 5 bases; J trimming: 2 bases; junction bases outside the gene matches: 9. The CDR3 totals 17 residues. Per the germline V gene, CDR1 is LNHNV and CDR2 is YYDKDF (reference sequence). In nucleotides, the CDR3 is TGTGCCACCAGCTCGCCCTCCACAGGGGCCTATAATTCACCCCTCCACCTT. Translation: CATSSPSTGAYNSPLHL.

The rearrangement uses TRBV9 and TRBJ2-5; tentatively, D is TRBD2 (5 bases). V was clipped by 4 bases and J by 4 bases, with 17 bases between them. The CDR3 consists of 15 residues. Per the germline V gene, CDR1 is SGDLS and CDR2 is YYNGEE. CDR3 in amino acids: CASSPTPSRGETQYF. The CDR3 bases are TGTGCCAGCAGCCCTACACCCTCCCGGGGAGAGACCCAGTACTTC.

The V gene is TRBV6-5, the J gene TRBJ2-5, with 7 bases identical to TRBD2. The V gene's germline CDR1 is MNHEY and CDR2 SVGAGI. Trimming took 5 bases from V and 5 from J; bases not matched to a gene: 8. The CDR3 contains 14 residues. CDR3 sequence (DNA): TGTGCCAGCAGTCCTGAGCGGGGCAGGGAGACCCAGTACTTC. It translates to CASSPERGRETQYF.